This T cell receptor beta chain was documented in a study of OX40 agonist ivuxolimab in advanced cancers. At the level of the study: Dosing consisted of intravenous ivuxolimab at 0.01 to 10 mg/kg every 2 weeks. The group had a mean age of around 64 years, ranged from 23 to 79, and was approximately 81% male. Dose-escalation patients had hepatocellular carcinoma, melanoma, renal cell or head and neck cancer.

General study points: Low normalized T-cell clonal expansion also characterized some of the nonresponders.

As regards this clone: Its antigen is undetermined.

Per the germline V gene, CDR1 is SQVTM and CDR2 is ANQGSEA. Trimming removed 5 bases from V and 0 bases from J, with 8 bases in between. This CDR3 comprises 13 residues. TCRdb keeps only in-frame clones here, not all; method: immunoSEQ multiplex PCR. The sample lists 20,000 to 25,000 clones, just over 85% occurring once. Source: CD4+ or CD8+ T cells sorted from blood, taken in a trial of the OX40 agonist ivuxolimab. The receptor comes from an adult with an advanced solid tumor such as melanoma, head and neck, liver or kidney cancer. V usage is TRBV29-1 and J usage is TRBJ1-3; D may be TRBD1 (5 bases). CDR3 protein: CSVWGSSGNTIYF. DNA for the CDR3: TGCAGCGTTTGGGGCTCCTCTGGAAACACCATATATTTT.